Each of the 23 T cell receptor beta chains below was sequenced from the same sample in a study of blood T cell repertoires in COVID-19. TCRdb's copy holds only in-frame clones and misses some; the assay was immunoSEQ multiplex PCR. The data contain approximately 220,000 clones, over 80% of them singletons. Sample: peripheral blood. The receptors derive from a man aged 35 to 55 with acute or convalescent COVID-19.

The gene calls are TRBV28 and TRBJ2-7; D is possibly TRBD1 (5 bases). V lost 2 bases and J 2 bases, leaving 7 bases between the germline ends. Germline V gene sequence: CDR1 MDHEN, CDR2 SYDVKM. CDR3 length: 13 residues. In nucleotides, the CDR3 is TGTGCCAGCAGTTTAGACAGCACCTACGAGCAGTACTTC. Translated: CASSLDSTYEQYF.

The rearrangement joins TRBV10-3 to TRBJ1-5; no firm D call. The V end was cut by 5 bases, the J end by 5 bases, with 7 bases between. Germline assignment: CDR1 ENHRY and CDR2 SYGVKD. This CDR3 contains 12 residues. CDR3 in DNA: TGTGCCATCAGTCGCGCGGATCAGCCCCAGCATTTT. Residues: CAISRADQPQHF.

The chain carries TRBV19 and TRBJ1-2; 9 bases align to TRBD1. J was trimmed by 8 bases and V by 6 bases; bases with no gene match: 10. The CDR3 has 14 residues. CDR1 is LNHDA, CDR2 SQIVND, per germline (reference sequence). The CDR3, as DNA: TGTGCCAGTAGCCGGGACAGGGATTTAGGAGGCTACACCTTC. Its protein is CASSRDRDLGGYTF.

V gene TRBV4-1 combines with J gene TRBJ2-3, with D tentatively TRBD2 (6 bases). The V and J ends lost 4 bases and 2 bases respectively, with 10 bases between them. Per the germline V gene, CDR1 is MGHRA and CDR2 is YSYEKL. The CDR3 runs 14 residues. The CDR3 loop reads CASSRGGVTDTQYF. CDR3 DNA sequence: TGCGCCAGCAGCCGGGGCGGGGTCACAGATACGCAGTATTTT.

This clone was recorded many times. V gene TRBV3-1 (or the pseudogene TRBV3-2) combines with J gene TRBJ1-6; 8 bases align to TRBD1. V gave up 5 bases and J gave up 5 bases; unmatched junction bases: 2. CDR1 LGHDT and CDR2 YNNKEL come from the germline V gene (reference sequence). The CDR3 is 14 residues long. The CDR3 DNA reads TGTGCCAGCAGCAGGACAGGGAATAATTCACCCCTCCACTTT. Amino acids: CASSRTGNNSPLHF.

This sequence joins TRBV6-5 and TRBJ2-4; 10 positions agree with TRBD2. V trimming: 10 bases; J trimming: 7 bases; junction bases outside the gene matches: 7. This CDR3 has 13 residues. In germline, CDR1 is MNHEY, CDR2 SVGAGI. CDR3 region: CAISSGRANIQYF. In nucleotides, the CDR3 is TGTGCCATTTCCAGCGGGAGGGCGAACATTCAGTACTTC.

The chain carries TRBV5-8 and TRBJ1-1, with a tentative D call TRBD1 (5 bases). The V end was cut by 6 bases, the J end by 4 bases, with 22 bases between. There are 16 residues in the CDR3. The germline V gene has CDR1 SGHTS and CDR2 YDEGEE. The CDR3 sequence: CASNPTGRARGTEAFF. Here the CDR3 DNA reads TGTGCCAGCAACCCCACAGGTAGGGCGCGGGGCACTGAAGCTTTCTTT. Filled out from reference TRBV5-8 and TRBJ1-1, the complete variable domain reads EAGVTQSPTHLIKTRGQQATLRCSPISGHTSVYWYQQALGLGLQFLLWYDEGEERNRGNFPPRFSGRQFPNYSSELNVNALELEDSALYLCASNPTGRARGTEAFFGQGTRLTVV.

The chain joins TRBV3-1 (or the pseudogene TRBV3-2) to TRBJ2-1, with TRBD2 matching 16 bases. Germline V gene data show CDR1 as LGHDT and CDR2 as YNNKEL (reference sequence). V shed 4 bases, J shed 15 bases, and the junction held 9 bases outside the gene matches. The CDR3 consists of 15 residues. The CDR3 is CASSRSGTSGRAWFF. The CDR3 DNA sequence: TGTGCCAGCAGCCGCTCCGGGACTAGCGGGAGGGCCTGGTTCTTC.

This chain connects TRBV6-5 to TRBJ2-5; D is uncertain. Trimming stripped 8 bases from V and 0 bases from J, with 7 bases between. Germline loops: CDR1 MNHEY, CDR2 SVGAGI. This CDR3 region has 12 residues. The CDR3 DNA reads as TGTGCCAGCCTAGATCACCAAGAGACCCAGTACTTC. Translation: CASLDHQETQYF.

The J gene is TRBJ1-1, the V gene TRBV28; D not certain. Germline values: CDR1 MDHEN, CDR2 SYDVKM. The V gene lost 8 bases and the J gene lost 4 bases, with 20 bases spanning the gap. The CDR3 is 15 amino acids. CDR3 amino acids: CASVPPPGYSTEAFF. CDR3 bases: TGTGCCAGCGTCCCCCCACCGGGGTATAGCACTGAAGCTTTCTTT.

V and J are TRBV5-5 and TRBJ2-1; D remains unclear. Germline CDR1 and CDR2: SGHKS and YYEKEE (reference sequence). This CDR3 is 14 amino acids long. Trimming cost V 1 base and J 6 bases, with 11 bases left between them. The CDR3 is CASSLWALSNEQFF. CDR3 sequence (DNA): TGTGCCAGCAGCTTGTGGGCACTTTCCAATGAGCAGTTCTTC.

The rearrangement joins TRBV5-4 to TRBJ1-2, with no clear D. Germline assignment: CDR1 SGHNT and CDR2 YYREEE (reference sequence). There are 12 residues in the CDR3. V lost 3 bases and J lost 8, with 11 bases in between. The CDR3 coding sequence is TGTGCCAGCAGCTCCTATGGCGGCGGCTACACCTTC. It codes for CASSSYGGGYTF. Based on the CDR3 plus reference TRBV5-4 and TRBJ1-2, the full variable domain is ETGVTQSPTHLIKTRGQQVTLRCSSQSGHNTVSWYQQALGQGPQFIFQYYREEENGRGNFPPRFSGLQFPNYSSELNVNALELDDSALYLCASSSYGGGYTFGSGTRLTVV.

The chain employs TRBV2 and TRBJ2-3; 10 nucleotides line up with TRBD2. Trimming cost V 6 bases and J 4 bases; bases outside gene matches: 7. This CDR3 has 15 residues. The germline V gene has CDR1 SNHLY and CDR2 FYNNEI. Here the CDR3 DNA reads TGTGCCAGCAGAGCTAGCGGGAGTTCCCCAGATACGCAGTATTTT. As protein: CASRASGSSPDTQYF.

The V gene is TRBV28, the J gene TRBJ2-1, with D hard to call. Germline V gene sequence: CDR1 MDHEN, CDR2 SYDVKM. Between the trimmed V and J ends, which lost 3 bases and 6 bases, there was a span of 15 bases. The CDR3 spans 15 residues. CDR3 in DNA: TGTGCCAGCAGTTTGCCTATATTTCCGGTCAATGAGCAGTTCTTC. This sequence encodes CASSLPIFPVNEQFF.

The gene calls are TRBV28 and TRBJ1-5, with TRBD1 matching 9 bases. The CDR3 totals 15 residues. The germline CDR1 and CDR2 sequences are MDHEN and SYDVKM. The junction had 5 bases not matched to a gene; V was cut back by 2 bases and J by 6 bases. CDR3 sequence (DNA): TGTGCCAGCAGTTTAACGACAGGGGGTCTTCAGCCCCAGCATTTT. This codes for CASSLTTGGLQPQHF.

The V call is TRBV7-9, the J call TRBJ1-2; D is uncertain. Germline V gives CDR1 SEHNR, CDR2 FQNEAQ (reference sequence). CDR3 length equals 12 residues. Trimming took 5 bases from V and 4 from J, leaving 8 bases between them. In DNA form, the CDR3 reads TGTGCCAGCAGCCCTGGACTCTATGGCTACACCTTC. Residues: CASSPGLYGYTF. The full variable domain, its missing parts supplied by reference TRBV7-9 and TRBJ1-2, is DTGVSQNPRHKITKRGQNVTFRCDPISEHNRLYWYRQTLGQGPEFLTYFQNEAQLEKSRLLSDRFSAERPKGSFSTLEIQRTEQGDSAMYLCASSPGLYGYTFGSGTRLTVV.

The CDR3: CATSSTGGEQYF. CDR3 bases: TGTGCCACCAGCTCAACCGGGGGCGAGCAGTACTTC. The V call is TRBV15, the J call TRBJ2-7, with D perhaps matching TRBD2 (6 bases). CDR3 length: 12 residues. Germline V gene sequence: CDR1 LNHNV, CDR2 YYDKDF (reference sequence). V shed 5 bases and J shed 6 bases, with 11 bases lying between them. The full variable domain, in which reference TRBV15 and TRBJ2-7 provide the parts outside the CDR3, is DAMVIQNPRYQVTQFGKPVTLSCSQTLNHNVMYWYQQKSSQAPKLLFHYYDKDFNNEADTPDNFQSRRPNTSFCFLDIRSPGLGDTAMYLCATSSTGGEQYFGPGTRLTVT.

CDR3: CATSRTGSYNEQFF. The CDR3 DNA sequence: TGTGCCACCAGCAGGACTGGTTCCTACAATGAGCAGTTCTTC. The J gene is TRBJ2-1, the V gene TRBV15; D remains ambiguous. Deletions cut 3 bases from V and 1 base from J, with 7 bases between. The CDR3 contains 14 residues. The germline V gene has CDR1 LNHNV and CDR2 YYDKDF (reference sequence).

The V gene is TRBV7-2, the J gene TRBJ2-3; 14 bases map to TRBD2. Trimming cost V 5 bases and J 6 bases; bases outside gene matches: 7. The CDR3 is 16 residues long. Germline V lookup: CDR1 SGHTA, CDR2 FQGNSA. Here the CDR3 DNA reads TGTGCCAGCAGCCCGAGACTAGCGGGAGGGTCGGATACGCAGTATTTT. Its translation: CASSPRLAGGSDTQYF.

This chain links TRBV4-1 with TRBJ2-5, with D possibly TRBD1 on 6 matching bases. The germline V gene has CDR1 MGHRA and CDR2 YSYEKL. V dropped 4 bases and J dropped 5 bases, with 14 bases sitting between them. The CDR3 is made up of 14 amino acids. The CDR3 here is CASSRVRGGETQYF. For the CDR3, the DNA is TGCGCCAGCAGCCGAGTCAGGGGCGGGGAGACCCAGTACTTC.

The rearrangement joins TRBV9 to TRBJ2-6; maybe TRBD1 (6 bases). The CDR3 is 18 residues long. Germline CDR1 is SGDLS and CDR2 is YYNGEE. V lost 4 bases and J lost 0, with 17 bases in between. The CDR3, as DNA: TGTGCCAGCAGCACCTACAGGGTCTTAAGCTCTGGGGCCAACGTCCTGACTTTC. It encodes CASSTYRVLSSGANVLTF.

This sequence joins TRBV27 and TRBJ2-1; no clear D gene. Germline assignment: CDR1 MNHEY and CDR2 SMNVEV (reference sequence). Trimming stripped 7 bases from V and 3 bases from J, with 16 bases between. CDR3 length equals 15 residues. Here the CDR3 DNA reads TGTGCCAGCATTTCTCGGCGCGGATACTACAATGAGCAGTTCTTC. This sequence encodes CASISRRGYYNEQFF.

The CDR3 is CANVQGSDTQYF. Here the CDR3 DNA reads TGTGCCAACGTACAGGGCTCAGATACGCAGTATTTT. This rearrangement joins TRBV21-1 to TRBJ2-3; TRBD1 is the table's D call, not checked against the DNA. TRBV21-1 is a pseudogene segment. The CDR3 runs to 12 residues.